The entry below gives a single T cell receptor beta chain sequence along with its context. This table comes from immunoSEQ multiplex PCR, and its TCRdb copy is limited to in-frame clones, with some not included. The sample lists around 34,000 clones, 90% occurring once. This sample is part of a study of T cell changes during pregnancy in multiple sclerosis. This CDR3 contains 14 residues. Germline V CDR1 and CDR2: SGDLS, YYNGEE. V gave up 0 bases and J gave up 3 bases, with 10 bases separating them. V usage is TRBV9 and J usage is TRBJ2-7; D perhaps matches TRBD2 (5 bases). Sequenced material: CD8+ T cells from peripheral blood mononuclear cells, taken before pregnancy. This receptor was obtained from a female donor with multiple sclerosis, enrolled in a pregnancy study. CDR3 amino acids: CASSVAPGNYEQYF. Written as DNA, the CDR3 is TGTGCCAGCAGCGTAGCTCCGGGGAACTACGAGCAGTACTTC. The full variable domain, rest sourced from reference TRBV9 and TRBJ2-7, is DSGVTQTPKHLITATGQRVTLRCSPRSGDLSVYWYQQSLDQGLQFLIQYYNGEERAKGNILERFSAQQFPDLHSELNLSSLELGDSALYFCASSVAPGNYEQYFGPGTRLTVT.